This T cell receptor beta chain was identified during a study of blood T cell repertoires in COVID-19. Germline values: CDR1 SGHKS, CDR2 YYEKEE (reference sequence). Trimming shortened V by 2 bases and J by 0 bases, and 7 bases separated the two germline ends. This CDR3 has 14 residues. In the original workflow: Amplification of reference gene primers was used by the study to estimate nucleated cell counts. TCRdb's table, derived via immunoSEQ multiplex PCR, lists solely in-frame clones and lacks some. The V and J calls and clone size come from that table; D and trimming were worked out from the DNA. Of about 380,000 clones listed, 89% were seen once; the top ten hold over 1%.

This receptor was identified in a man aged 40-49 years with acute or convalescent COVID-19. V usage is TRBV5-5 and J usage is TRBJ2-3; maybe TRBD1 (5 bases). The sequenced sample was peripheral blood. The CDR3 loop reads CASSFTGSTDTQYF. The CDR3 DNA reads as TGTGCCAGCAGCTTCACAGGTAGCACAGATACGCAGTATTTT.